Reported below is one TCR beta chain. This specimen comes from a study of human T cells and chemical hapten exposure. In TCRdb, the RACE reads were re-called with MiXCR into one record per CDR3 protein. Among roughly 97,000 distinct CDR3 sequences listed, roughly 27% were seen once. Time point specified: patch test 3, about 24 weeks after DPC sensitization. Treatment defined: therapeutic diphenylcyclopropenone sensitization with weekly scalp DPC. The sequencing used whole blood, collected in connection with sensitization to the hapten diphenylcyclopropenone (DPC). The receptor was isolated from a man aged 40-49 years with alopecia areata. Some clones in this sample may be carry-over from other donors' samples.

CDR3 in amino acids: CSVDQRKTYNEQFF. Here the CDR3 DNA reads TGCAGCGTTGATCAGCGCAAAACCTACAATGAGCAGTTCTTC. The chain couples TRBV29-1 to TRBJ2-1; no clear D gene. The germline V gene has CDR1 SQVTM and CDR2 ANQGSEA. This CDR3 has 14 residues. V was shortened by 3 bases and J by 2 bases, with 11 bases between the two germline ends.